Listed below are T cell receptor beta chains from one sample, sequenced in a study of T cells after yellow fever vaccination. TCRdb reanalysed the 5' RACE reads using MiXCR and keeps one entry per CDR3 protein. The sample lists about 260,000 distinct CDR3 sequences, roughly 5% occurring once. Sequenced here: CD4+ T cells sorted from PBMCs, sampled on the day of the yellow fever booster vaccination. These receptors came from a young man who received the YFV17D yellow fever vaccine. The CDR3 runs from the conserved cysteine through the conserved F or W. Fields, in order: CDR3 length, V gene, CDR3 protein.

len: 14
v_gene: TRBV20-1
CDR3aa: CSVSIGLSPEKLFF

len: 17
v_gene: TRBV7-9
CDR3aa: CASSSGQGADSNQPQHF

len: 17
v_gene: TRBV20-1
CDR3aa: CSALRGAVSLSYNEQFF

len: 16
v_gene: TRBV10-2
CDR3aa: CASSEPTGTGTHGYTF

len: 15
v_gene: TRBV9
CDR3aa: CASRPGTGPGNTIYF

len: 14
v_gene: TRBV24-1
CDR3aa: CATSDPGTTETQYF

len: 16
v_gene: TRBV5-1
CDR3aa: CASSLAPGTGANVLTF

len: 13
v_gene: TRBV7-9
CDR3aa: CASSLPGRYEQYF

len: 13
v_gene: TRBV12-3/TRBV12-4
CDR3aa: CASSLVENTEAFF

len: 13
v_gene: TRBV20-1
CDR3aa: CSARTPPGYEQYF

len: 14
v_gene: TRBV28
CDR3aa: CASSSDGLRNTIYF

len: 15
v_gene: TRBV18
CDR3aa: CASSAGTGGTQPQHF

len: 17
v_gene: TRBV7-6
CDR3aa: CASSFSLRGQGDYEQYF

len: 12
v_gene: TRBV7-6
CDR3aa: CASSRTGRRAFF

len: 15
v_gene: TRBV2
CDR3aa: CASRPLAGIYNEQFF

len: 14
v_gene: TRBV18
CDR3aa: CASSPAGVPYEQYF

len: 15
v_gene: TRBV5-4
CDR3aa: CASKRQTSGANVLTF

len: 14
v_gene: TRBV20-1
CDR3aa: CSVKRRGVTDTQYF

len: 12
v_gene: TRBV30
CDR3aa: CAGGNRGEKLFF

len: 14
v_gene: TRBV4-3
CDR3aa: CASSPQARVGGYTF

len: 13
v_gene: TRBV7-9
CDR3aa: CASSSQDPNGYTF

len: 17
v_gene: TRBV4-3
CDR3aa: CASSHAGIGDSNYGYTF

len: 18
v_gene: TRBV4-3
CDR3aa: CASSQDLRAGGPRREQFF

len: 15
v_gene: TRBV6-2/TRBV6-3
CDR3aa: CASSYDRASTDTQYF

len: 16
v_gene: TRBV7-3
CDR3aa: CASSPGLAGLTDTQYF

len: 12
v_gene: TRBV5-6
CDR3aa: CASSKRPGELFF

len: 14
v_gene: TRBV9
CDR3aa: CASSVGGADQPQHF

len: 14
v_gene: TRBV7-3
CDR3aa: CASSSRTYTDTQYF

len: 15
v_gene: TRBV4-1
CDR3aa: CASSQLATGVSPLHF

len: 17
v_gene: TRBV5-6
CDR3aa: CASSLGMSTVFTDTQYF